Given below is one T cell receptor beta chain in context. Some clones are missing from TCRdb's copy, which holds only in-frame ones; the method was immunoSEQ multiplex PCR. The sample carries roughly 2.1 million clones, 85% to 95% recorded once. V gave up 1 base and J gave up 2 bases; unmatched junction bases: 4. The length of the CDR3 is 17 residues. The germline gives CDR1 SGHVS, CDR2 FQNEAQ. The record originates from a study of shared clonotypes between healthy human individuals. Naive CD8 cells comprised CD45RO-negative, CCR7-positively selected cells, excluding terminally differentiated effector memory CD45RA+ cells.

The sequence was collected from a man aged 18 to 30 in good health. Some clones in this sample may be carry-over from other donors' samples. The chain joins TRBV7-8 to TRBJ2-3, with 12 nucleotides matching TRBD2. Source material: naive CD8+ T cells from PBMCs. The CDR3: CASSLGTSGAITDTQYF. The CDR3 DNA follows: TGTGCCAGCAGCTTAGGGACTAGCGGGGCTATCACAGATACGCAGTATTTT.